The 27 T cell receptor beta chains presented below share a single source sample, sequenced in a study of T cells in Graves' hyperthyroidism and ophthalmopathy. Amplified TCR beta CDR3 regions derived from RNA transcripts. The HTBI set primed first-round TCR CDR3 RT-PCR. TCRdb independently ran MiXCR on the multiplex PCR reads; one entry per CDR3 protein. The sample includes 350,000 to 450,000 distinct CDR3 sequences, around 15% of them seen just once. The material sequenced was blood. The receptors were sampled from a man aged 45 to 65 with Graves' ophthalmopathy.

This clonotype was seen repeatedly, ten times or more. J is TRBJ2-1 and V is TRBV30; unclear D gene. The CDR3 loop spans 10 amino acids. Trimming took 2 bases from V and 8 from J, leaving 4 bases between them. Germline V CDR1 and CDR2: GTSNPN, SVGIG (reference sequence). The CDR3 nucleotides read TGTGCCTGGAGTAGGGATGAGCAGTTCTTC. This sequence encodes CAWSRDEQFF.

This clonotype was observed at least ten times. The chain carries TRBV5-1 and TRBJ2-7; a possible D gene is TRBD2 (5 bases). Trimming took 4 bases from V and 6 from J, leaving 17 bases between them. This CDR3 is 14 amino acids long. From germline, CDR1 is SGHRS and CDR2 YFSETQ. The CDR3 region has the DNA TGCGCCAGCAGCCCTACAGCGGTAGCCTCCGAGCAGTACTTC. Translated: CASSPTAVASEQYF.

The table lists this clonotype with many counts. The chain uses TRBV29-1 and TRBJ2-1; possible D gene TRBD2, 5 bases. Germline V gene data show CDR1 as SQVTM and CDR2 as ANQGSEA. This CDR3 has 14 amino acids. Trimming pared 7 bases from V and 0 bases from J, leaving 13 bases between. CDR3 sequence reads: CSAKTTSSYNEQFF. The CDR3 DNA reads TGCAGCGCGAAGACTACGAGCTCCTACAATGAGCAGTTCTTC.

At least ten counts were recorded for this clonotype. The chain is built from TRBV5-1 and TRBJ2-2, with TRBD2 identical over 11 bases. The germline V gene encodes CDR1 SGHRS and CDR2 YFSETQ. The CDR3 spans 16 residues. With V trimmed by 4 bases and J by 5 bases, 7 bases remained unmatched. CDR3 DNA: TGCGCCAGCAGCCCAGGGACTAGCGGTCTTACCGGGGAGCTGTTTTTT. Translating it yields CASSPGTSGLTGELFF.

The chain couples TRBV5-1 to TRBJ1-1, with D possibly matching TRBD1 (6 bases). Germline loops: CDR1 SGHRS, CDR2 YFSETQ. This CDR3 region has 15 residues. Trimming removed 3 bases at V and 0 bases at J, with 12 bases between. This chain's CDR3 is CASSSETGLNTEAFF. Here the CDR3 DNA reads TGCGCCAGCAGCTCCGAGACAGGTTTGAACACTGAAGCTTTCTTT. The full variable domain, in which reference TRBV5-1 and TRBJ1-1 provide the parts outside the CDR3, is KAGVTQTPRYLIKTRGQQVTLSCSPISGHRSVSWYQQTPGQGLQFLFEYFSETQRNKGNFPGRFSGRQFSNSRSEMNVSTLELGDSALYLCASSSETGLNTEAFFGQGTRLTVV.

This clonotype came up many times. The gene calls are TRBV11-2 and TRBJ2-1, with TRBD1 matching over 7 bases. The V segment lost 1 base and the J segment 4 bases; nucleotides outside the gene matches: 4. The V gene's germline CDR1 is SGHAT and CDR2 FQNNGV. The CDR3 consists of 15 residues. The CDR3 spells CASSLARQGYNEQFF. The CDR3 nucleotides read TGTGCCAGCAGCTTAGCGCGACAGGGTTACAATGAGCAGTTCTTC.

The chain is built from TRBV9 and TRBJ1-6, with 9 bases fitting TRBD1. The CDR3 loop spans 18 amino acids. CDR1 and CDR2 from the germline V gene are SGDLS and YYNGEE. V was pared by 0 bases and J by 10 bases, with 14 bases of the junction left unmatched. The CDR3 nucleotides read TGTGCCAGCAGCGTAGCCGCACGCATGGGACAGGGAAGCTCACCCCTCCACTTT. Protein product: CASSVAARMGQGSSPLHF.

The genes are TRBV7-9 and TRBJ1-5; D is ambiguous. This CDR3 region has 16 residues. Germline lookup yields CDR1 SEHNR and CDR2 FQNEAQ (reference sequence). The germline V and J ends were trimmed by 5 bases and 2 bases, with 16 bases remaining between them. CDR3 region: CASSASPPWGNQPQHF. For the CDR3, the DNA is TGTGCCAGCAGCGCAAGTCCGCCATGGGGCAATCAGCCCCAGCATTTT.

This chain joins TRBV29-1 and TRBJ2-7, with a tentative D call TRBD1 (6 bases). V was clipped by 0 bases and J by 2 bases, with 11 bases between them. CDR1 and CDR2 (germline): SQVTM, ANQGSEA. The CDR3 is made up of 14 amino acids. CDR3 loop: CSVEEKGGPYEQYF. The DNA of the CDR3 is TGCAGCGTTGAAGAGAAAGGGGGACCCTACGAGCAGTACTTC.

CDR3 loop: CASRSGTGGVGANIQYF. In DNA, the CDR3 is TGTGCCAGCAGATCCGGGACAGGGGGCGTTGGGGCAAACATTCAGTACTTC. The rearrangement joins TRBV6-1 to TRBJ2-4; 12 bases map to TRBD1. The germline CDR1 and CDR2 sequences are MNHNS and SASEGT. V dropped 6 bases and J dropped 6; count of bases not matched to a gene: 12. The CDR3 runs 17 residues.

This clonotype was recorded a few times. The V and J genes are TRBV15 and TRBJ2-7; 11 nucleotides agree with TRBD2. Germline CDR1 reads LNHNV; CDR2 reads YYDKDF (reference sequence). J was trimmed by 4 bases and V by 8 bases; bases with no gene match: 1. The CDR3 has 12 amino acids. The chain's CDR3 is CATGTSGYEQYF. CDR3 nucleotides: TGTGCCACCGGGACTAGCGGATACGAGCAGTACTTC.

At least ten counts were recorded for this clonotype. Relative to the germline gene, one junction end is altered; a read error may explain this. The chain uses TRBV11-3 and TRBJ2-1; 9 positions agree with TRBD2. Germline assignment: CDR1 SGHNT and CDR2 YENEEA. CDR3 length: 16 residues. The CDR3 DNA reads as TGTGCCAGCACCTTAGTTGGTAGCGGGAGTTCCACCGAGCAGTTCTTC. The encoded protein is CASTLVGSGSSTEQFF. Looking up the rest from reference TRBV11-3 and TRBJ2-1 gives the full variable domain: EAGVVQSPRYKIIEKKQPVAFWCNPISGHNTLYWYLQNLGQGPELLIRYENEEAVDDSQLPKDRFSAERLKGVDSTLKIQPAELGDSAVYLCASTLVGSGSSTEQFFGPGTRLTVL.

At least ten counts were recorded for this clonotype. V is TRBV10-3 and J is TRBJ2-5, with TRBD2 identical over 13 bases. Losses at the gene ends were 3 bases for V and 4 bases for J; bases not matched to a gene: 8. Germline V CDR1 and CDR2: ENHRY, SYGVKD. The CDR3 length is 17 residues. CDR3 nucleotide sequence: TGTGCCATCAGTGATGGGACTAGCGGGACTCAGGCAGAGACCCAGTACTTC. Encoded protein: CAISDGTSGTQAETQYF.

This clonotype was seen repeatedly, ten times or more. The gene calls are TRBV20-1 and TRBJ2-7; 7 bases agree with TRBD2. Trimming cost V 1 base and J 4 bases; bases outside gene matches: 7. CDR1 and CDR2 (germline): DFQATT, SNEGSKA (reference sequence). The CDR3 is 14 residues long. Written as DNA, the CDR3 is TGCAGTGCTAGAGGCGGGAGTTTGGGATACGAGCAGTACTTC. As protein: CSARGGSLGYEQYF.

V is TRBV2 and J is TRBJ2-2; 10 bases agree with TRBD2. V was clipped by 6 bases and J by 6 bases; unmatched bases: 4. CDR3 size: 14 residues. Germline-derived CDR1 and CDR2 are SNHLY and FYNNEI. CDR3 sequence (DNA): TGTGCCAGCAGGTCGCTAGCGGGAGCCGGGGAGCTGTTTTTT. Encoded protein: CASRSLAGAGELFF.

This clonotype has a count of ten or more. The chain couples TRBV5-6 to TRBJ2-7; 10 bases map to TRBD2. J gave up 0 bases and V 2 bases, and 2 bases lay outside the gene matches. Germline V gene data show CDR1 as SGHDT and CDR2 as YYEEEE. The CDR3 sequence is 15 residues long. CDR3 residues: CASSFGLADSYEQYF. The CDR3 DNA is TGTGCCAGCAGCTTCGGACTAGCGGACTCCTACGAGCAGTACTTC. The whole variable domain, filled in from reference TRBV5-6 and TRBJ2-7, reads DAGVTQSPTHLIKTRGQQVTLRCSPKSGHDTVSWYQQALGQGPQFIFQYYEEEERQRGNFPDRFSGHQFPNYSSELNVNALLLGDSALYLCASSFGLADSYEQYFGPGTRLTVT.

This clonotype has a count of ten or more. The CDR3 loop reads CASSLVSDSYNEQFF. Here the CDR3 DNA reads TGCGCCAGCAGCTTGGTTAGCGACTCCTACAATGAGCAGTTCTTC. The J gene is TRBJ2-1, the V gene TRBV5-1, with TRBD2 as a possible D gene (5 bases). The CDR3 is 15 amino acids. The germline V gene encodes CDR1 SGHRS and CDR2 YFSETQ. The V gene lost 0 bases and the J gene lost 0 bases, with 7 bases spanning the gap.

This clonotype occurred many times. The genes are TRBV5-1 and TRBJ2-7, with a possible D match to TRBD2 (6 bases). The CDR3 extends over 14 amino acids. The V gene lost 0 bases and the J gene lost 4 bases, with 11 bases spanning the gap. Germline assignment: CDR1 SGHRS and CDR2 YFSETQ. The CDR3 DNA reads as TGCGCCAGCAGCTTGGGGGGGGACCCATACGAGCAGTACTTC. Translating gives CASSLGGDPYEQYF. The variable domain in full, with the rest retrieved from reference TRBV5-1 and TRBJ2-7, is KAGVTQTPRYLIKTRGQQVTLSCSPISGHRSVSWYQQTPGQGLQFLFEYFSETQRNKGNFPGRFSGRQFSNSRSEMNVSTLELGDSALYLCASSLGGDPYEQYFGPGTRLTVT.

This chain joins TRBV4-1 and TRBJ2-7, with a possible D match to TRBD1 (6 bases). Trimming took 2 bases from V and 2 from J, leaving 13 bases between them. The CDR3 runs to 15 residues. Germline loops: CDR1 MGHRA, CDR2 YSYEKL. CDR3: CASSQMGRGPYEQYF. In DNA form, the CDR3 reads TGCGCCAGCAGCCAAATGGGCAGGGGCCCCTACGAGCAGTACTTC.

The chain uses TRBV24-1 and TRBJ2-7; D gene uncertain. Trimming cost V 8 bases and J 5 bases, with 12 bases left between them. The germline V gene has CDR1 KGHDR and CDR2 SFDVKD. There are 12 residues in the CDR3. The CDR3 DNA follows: TGTGCCACCAATGACGGCATGAACGAGCAGTACTTC. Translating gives CATNDGMNEQYF.

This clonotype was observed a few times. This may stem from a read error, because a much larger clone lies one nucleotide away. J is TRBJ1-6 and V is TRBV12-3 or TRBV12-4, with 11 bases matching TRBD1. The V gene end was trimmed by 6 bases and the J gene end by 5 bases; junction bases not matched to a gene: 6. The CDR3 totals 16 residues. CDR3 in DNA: TGTGCCAGCAGAAGGACAGGGGGCTTGCATAATTCACCCCTCCACTTT. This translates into CASRRTGGLHNSPLHF.

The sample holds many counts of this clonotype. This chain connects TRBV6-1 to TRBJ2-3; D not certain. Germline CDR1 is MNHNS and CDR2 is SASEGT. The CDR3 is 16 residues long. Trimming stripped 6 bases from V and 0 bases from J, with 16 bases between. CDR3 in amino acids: CASSGLIASSTDTQYF. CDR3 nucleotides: TGTGCCAGCAGCGGGTTGATAGCATCCAGCACAGATACGCAGTATTTT.

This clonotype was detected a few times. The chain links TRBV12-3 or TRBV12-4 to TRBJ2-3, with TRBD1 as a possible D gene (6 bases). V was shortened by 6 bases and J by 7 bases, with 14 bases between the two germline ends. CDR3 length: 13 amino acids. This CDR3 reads CASRPTGLHTQYF. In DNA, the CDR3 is TGTGCCAGCAGACCTACAGGGTTGCATACGCAGTATTTT.

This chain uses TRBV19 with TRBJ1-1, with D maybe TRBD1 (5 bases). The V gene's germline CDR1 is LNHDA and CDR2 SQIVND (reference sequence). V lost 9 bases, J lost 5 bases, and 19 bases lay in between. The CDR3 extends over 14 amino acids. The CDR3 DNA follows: TGTGCCAGCCAAAAAACCTGGGGGGGAACTGAAGCTTTCTTT. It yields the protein CASQKTWGGTEAFF.

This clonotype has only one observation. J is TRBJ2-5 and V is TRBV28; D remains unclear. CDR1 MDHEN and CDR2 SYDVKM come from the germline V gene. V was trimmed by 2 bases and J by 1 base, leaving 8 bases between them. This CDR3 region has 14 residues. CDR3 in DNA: TGTGCCAGCAGTTTAGGCCAGAGCCAAGAGACCCAGTACTTC. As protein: CASSLGQSQETQYF.

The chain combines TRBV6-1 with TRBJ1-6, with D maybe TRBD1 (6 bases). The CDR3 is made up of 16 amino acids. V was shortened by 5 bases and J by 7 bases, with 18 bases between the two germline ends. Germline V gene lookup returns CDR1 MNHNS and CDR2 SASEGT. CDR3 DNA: TGTGCCAGCAGTTCAACAGGGAGTTTCTCCAATTCACCCCTCCACTTT. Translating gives CASSSTGSFSNSPLHF.

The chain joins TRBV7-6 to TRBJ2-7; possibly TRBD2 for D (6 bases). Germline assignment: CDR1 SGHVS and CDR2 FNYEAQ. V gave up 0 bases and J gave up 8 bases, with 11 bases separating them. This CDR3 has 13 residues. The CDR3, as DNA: TGTGCCAGCAGCTTAGCGGGAGGAAGGAAGCAGTACTTC. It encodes CASSLAGGRKQYF.